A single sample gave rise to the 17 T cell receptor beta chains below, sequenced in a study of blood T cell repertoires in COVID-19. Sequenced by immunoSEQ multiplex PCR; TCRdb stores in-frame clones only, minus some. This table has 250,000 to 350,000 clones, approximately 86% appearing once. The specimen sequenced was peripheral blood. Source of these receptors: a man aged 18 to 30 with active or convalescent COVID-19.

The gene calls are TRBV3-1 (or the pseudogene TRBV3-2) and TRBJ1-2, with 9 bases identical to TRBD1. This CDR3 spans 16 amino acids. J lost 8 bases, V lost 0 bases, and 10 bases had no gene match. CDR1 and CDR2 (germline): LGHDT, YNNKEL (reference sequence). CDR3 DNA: TGTGCCAGCAGCCAAGAGTCCAACAGGGGGCGCCTCGGCTACACCTTC. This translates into CASSQESNRGRLGYTF.

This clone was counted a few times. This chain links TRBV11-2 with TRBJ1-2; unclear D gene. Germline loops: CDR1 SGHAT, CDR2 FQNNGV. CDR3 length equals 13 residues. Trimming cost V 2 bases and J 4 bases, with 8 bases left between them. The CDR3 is CASSLSQTYGYTF. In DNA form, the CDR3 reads TGTGCCAGCAGCTTATCACAGACCTATGGCTACACCTTC.

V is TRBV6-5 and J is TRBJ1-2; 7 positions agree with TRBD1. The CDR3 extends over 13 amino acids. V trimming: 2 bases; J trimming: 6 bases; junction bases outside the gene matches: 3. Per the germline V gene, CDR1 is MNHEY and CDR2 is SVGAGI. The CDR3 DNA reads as TGTGCCAGCAGTTACAATACAGGGGATGGCTACACCTTC. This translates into CASSYNTGDGYTF.

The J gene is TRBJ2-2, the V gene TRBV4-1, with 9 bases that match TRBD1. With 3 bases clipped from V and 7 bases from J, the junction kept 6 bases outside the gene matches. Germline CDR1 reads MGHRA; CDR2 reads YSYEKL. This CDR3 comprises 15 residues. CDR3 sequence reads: CASSHAGTGNGELFF. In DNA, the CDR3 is TGCGCCAGCAGCCATGCCGGGACAGGGAACGGGGAGCTGTTTTTT.

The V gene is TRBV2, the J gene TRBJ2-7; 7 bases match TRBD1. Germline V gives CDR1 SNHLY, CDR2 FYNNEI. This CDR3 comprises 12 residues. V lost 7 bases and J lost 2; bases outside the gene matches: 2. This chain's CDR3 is CASTGTAYEQYF. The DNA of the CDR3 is TGTGCCAGCACGGGGACAGCCTACGAGCAGTACTTC.

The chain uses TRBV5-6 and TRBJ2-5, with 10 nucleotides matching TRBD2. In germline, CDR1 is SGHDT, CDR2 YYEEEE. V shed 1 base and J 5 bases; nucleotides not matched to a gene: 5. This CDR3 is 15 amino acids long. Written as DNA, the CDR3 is TGTGCCAGCAGCTTGTCTAGCGGGAGTGAGGAGACCCAGTACTTC. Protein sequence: CASSLSSGSEETQYF.

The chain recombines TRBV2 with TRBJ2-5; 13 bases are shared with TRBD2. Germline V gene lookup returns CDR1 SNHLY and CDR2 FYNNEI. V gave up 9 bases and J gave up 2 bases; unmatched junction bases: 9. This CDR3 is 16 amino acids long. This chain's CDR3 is CARRSGTSGEQETQYF. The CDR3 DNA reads TGTGCCAGACGCTCGGGGACTAGCGGGGAACAAGAGACCCAGTACTTC.

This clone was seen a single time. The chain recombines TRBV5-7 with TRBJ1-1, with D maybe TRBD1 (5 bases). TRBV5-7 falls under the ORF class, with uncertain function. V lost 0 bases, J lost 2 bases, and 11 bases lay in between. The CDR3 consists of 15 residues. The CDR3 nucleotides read TGTGCCAGCAGCTTGGCAAGGGGTCCTAACACTGAAGCTTTCTTT. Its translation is CASSLARGPNTEAFF.

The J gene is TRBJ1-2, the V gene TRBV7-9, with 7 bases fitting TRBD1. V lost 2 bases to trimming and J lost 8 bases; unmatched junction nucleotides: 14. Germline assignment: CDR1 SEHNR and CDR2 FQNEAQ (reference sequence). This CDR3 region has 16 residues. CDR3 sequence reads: CASSLPRQGPLDGYTF. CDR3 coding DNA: TGTGCCAGCAGCTTACCCAGACAGGGCCCCTTAGACGGCTACACCTTC.

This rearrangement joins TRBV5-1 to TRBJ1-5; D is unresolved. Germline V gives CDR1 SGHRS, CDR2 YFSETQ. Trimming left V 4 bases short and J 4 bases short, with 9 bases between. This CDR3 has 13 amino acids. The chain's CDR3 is CASSLGPNQPQHF. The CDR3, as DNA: TGCGCCAGCAGCCTTGGCCCTAATCAGCCCCAGCATTTT.

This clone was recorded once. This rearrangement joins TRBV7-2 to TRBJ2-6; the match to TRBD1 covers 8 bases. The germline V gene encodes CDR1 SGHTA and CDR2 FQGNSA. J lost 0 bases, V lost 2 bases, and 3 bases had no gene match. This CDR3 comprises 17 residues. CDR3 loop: CASSLQGAVSGANVLTF. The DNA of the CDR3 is TGTGCCAGCAGCTTACAGGGGGCGGTCTCTGGGGCCAACGTCCTGACTTTC.

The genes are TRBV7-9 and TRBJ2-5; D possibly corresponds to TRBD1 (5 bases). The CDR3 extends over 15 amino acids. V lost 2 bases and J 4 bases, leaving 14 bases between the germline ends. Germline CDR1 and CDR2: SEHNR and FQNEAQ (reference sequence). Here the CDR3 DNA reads TGTGCCAGCAGCTTACCCCGAGGCAGGGCAGAGACCCAGTACTTC. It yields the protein CASSLPRGRAETQYF. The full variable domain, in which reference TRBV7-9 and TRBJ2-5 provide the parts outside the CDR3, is DTGVSQNPRHKITKRGQNVTFRCDPISEHNRLYWYRQTLGQGPEFLTYFQNEAQLEKSRLLSDRFSAERPKGSFSTLEIQRTEQGDSAMYLCASSLPRGRAETQYFGPGTRLLVL.

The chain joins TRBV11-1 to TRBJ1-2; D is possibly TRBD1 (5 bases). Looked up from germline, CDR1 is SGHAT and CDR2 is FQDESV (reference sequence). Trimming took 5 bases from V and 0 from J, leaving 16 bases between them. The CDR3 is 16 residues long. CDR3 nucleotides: TGTGCCAGCAGCGTGACAGACGTAACAGCTAACTATGGCTACACCTTC. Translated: CASSVTDVTANYGYTF.

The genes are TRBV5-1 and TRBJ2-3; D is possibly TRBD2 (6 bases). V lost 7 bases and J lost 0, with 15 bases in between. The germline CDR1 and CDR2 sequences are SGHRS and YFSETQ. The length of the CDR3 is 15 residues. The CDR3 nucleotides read TGCGCCAGCCGGATTGCGGGGACTAGCACAGATACGCAGTATTTT. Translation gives CASRIAGTSTDTQYF.

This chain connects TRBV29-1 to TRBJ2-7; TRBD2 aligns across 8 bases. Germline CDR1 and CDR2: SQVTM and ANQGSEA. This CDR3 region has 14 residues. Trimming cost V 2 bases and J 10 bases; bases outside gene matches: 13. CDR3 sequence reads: CSVESAGGGGGQYF. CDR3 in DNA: TGCAGCGTTGAATCTGCGGGAGGAGGCGGTGGACAGTACTTC.

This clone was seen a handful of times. The CDR3 protein is CASSVGSMRETQYF. The CDR3 nucleotides are TGTGCCAGCAGCGTAGGGAGTATGCGGGAGACCCAGTACTTC. V and J are TRBV11-2 and TRBJ2-5; weak D call: TRBD2 (5 bases). CDR1 is SGHAT and CDR2 is FQNNGV in the germline V gene. The V end was cut by 5 bases, the J end by 5 bases, with 15 bases between. The CDR3 runs 14 residues.

This CDR3 reads CASSSQGVFDSPLHF. In DNA, the CDR3 is TGTGCCAGCAGCTCCCAGGGGGTATTCGATTCACCCCTCCACTTT. This rearrangement joins TRBV7-9 to TRBJ1-6; the match to TRBD1 covers 7 bases. Germline lookup yields CDR1 SEHNR and CDR2 FQNEAQ (reference sequence). This CDR3 region has 15 residues. V was clipped by 4 bases and J by 8 bases; unmatched bases: 8.